Listed here are 17 T cell receptor beta chains from one sample, sequenced in a study of control samples from healthy donors and cancer patients. Sequenced by immunoSEQ multiplex PCR; TCRdb stores in-frame clones only, minus some. The sample has around 160,000 clones; 80% to 95% are singletons. The sample taken for sequencing was blood. All receptors derive from a man aged 18 to 29 in good health.

This clone has only a few counts. The chain is built from TRBV6-2 or TRBV6-3 and TRBJ1-3; 9 nucleotides match TRBD1. Germline values: CDR1 MNHEY, CDR2 SVGEGT. Trimming removed 5 bases from V and 4 bases from J; junction bases left unmatched: 9. This CDR3 has 16 amino acids. The CDR3 DNA reads TGTGCCAGCAGTGGAACTTCGGGACAGGGAGGAAACACCATATATTTT. It yields the protein CASSGTSGQGGNTIYF.

The chain recombines TRBV19 with TRBJ1-1; tentative D call: TRBD1 (5 bases). Germline V gives CDR1 LNHDA, CDR2 SQIVND (reference sequence). The CDR3 is 14 amino acids. V shed 6 bases and J shed 1 base, with 12 bases lying between them. In DNA, the CDR3 is TGTGCCAGTAGAGACAGACTTCGGAACACTGAAGCTTTCTTT. Translated: CASRDRLRNTEAFF.

CDR3 in DNA: TGCGCCAGCAGCCGGGGACAGAACAATGAGCAGTTCTTC. It yields the protein CASSRGQNNEQFF. This chain uses TRBV5-1 with TRBJ2-1; 7 positions agree with TRBD1. The CDR3 length is 13 residues. Germline values: CDR1 SGHRS, CDR2 YFSETQ. V lost 4 bases and J lost 5; bases outside the gene matches: 3.

The rearrangement links TRBV6-6 to TRBJ2-5; 8 bases fit TRBD2. The CDR3 has 20 amino acids. Losses at the gene ends were 6 bases for V and 2 bases for J; bases not matched to a gene: 23. Germline lookup yields CDR1 MNHNY and CDR2 SVGAGI (reference sequence). The CDR3 DNA reads as TGTGCCAGCAGACGACCCGGGACCCTAGCGGGTAATGGGCCTCAAGAGACCCAGTACTTC. Protein product: CASRRPGTLAGNGPQETQYF.

The rearrangement uses TRBV2 and TRBJ2-7; tentatively, D is TRBD1 (6 bases). The CDR3 has 16 residues. V gave up 5 bases and J gave up 2 bases, with 19 bases separating them. CDR1 SNHLY and CDR2 FYNNEI come from the germline V gene. DNA of the CDR3: TGTGCCAGCAGTAAATCGCGATCACAGGGCCCCTACGAGCAGTACTTC. Its translation is CASSKSRSQGPYEQYF.

This chain uses TRBV11-3 with TRBJ1-2; possibly TRBD1 for D (6 bases). The CDR3 has 13 amino acids. Deletions cut 5 bases from V and 8 bases from J, with 15 bases between. CDR1 SGHNT and CDR2 YENEEA come from the germline V gene. The CDR3, as DNA: TGTGCCAGCAGCCGGGAGGGGGGGCAGGGCTACACCTTC. Residues: CASSREGGQGYTF.

The chain uses TRBV2 and TRBJ1-2; D is unresolved. V was shortened by 6 bases and J by 8 bases, with 16 bases between the two germline ends. The CDR3 extends over 13 amino acids. Germline V CDR1 and CDR2: SNHLY, FYNNEI. The CDR3 DNA reads as TGTGCCAGCAGGGATAGTCGGGTCAGCGGCTACACCTTC. It specifies CASRDSRVSGYTF.

This chain joins TRBV19 and TRBJ1-1, with D possibly TRBD1 on 5 matching bases. Trimming pared 1 base from V and 3 bases from J, leaving 12 bases between. This CDR3 comprises 15 residues. Per germline, CDR1 LNHDA and CDR2 SQIVND (reference sequence). The CDR3: CASSIGPGPYTEAFF. In DNA form, the CDR3 reads TGTGCCAGTAGTATAGGACCGGGACCTTACACTGAAGCTTTCTTT.

The chain has TRBV11-2 and TRBJ2-7, with 8 nucleotides matching TRBD1. The V gene end was trimmed by 2 bases and the J gene end by 2 bases; junction bases not matched to a gene: 5. The CDR3 totals 15 residues. CDR1 is SGHAT and CDR2 is FQNNGV in the germline V gene. The CDR3 nucleotides read TGTGCCAGCAGCTTAAAACAGGGGGTCCCCTACGAGCAGTACTTC. Amino acid sequence: CASSLKQGVPYEQYF.

CDR3 nucleotide sequence: TGTGCCAGCAGCCCGACAGGGTACAATCAGCCCCAGCATTTT. Translating gives CASSPTGYNQPQHF. The chain employs TRBV2 and TRBJ1-5; TRBD1 aligns across 7 bases. The J segment lost 3 bases and the V segment lost 6 bases, leaving 5 bases of the junction unmatched. Germline V gives CDR1 SNHLY, CDR2 FYNNEI. The CDR3 is 14 residues long.

The rearrangement links TRBV19 to TRBJ2-7; D is undetermined. CDR1 is LNHDA, CDR2 SQIVND, per germline (reference sequence). The CDR3 covers 13 residues. Trimming removed 6 bases at V and 5 bases at J, with 14 bases between. The CDR3 nucleotides read TGTGCCAGTAGCGAGTCAGAGCGTGACGAGCAGTACTTC. Its translation: CASSESERDEQYF.

V and J are TRBV6-5 and TRBJ2-1; D not certain. The CDR3 is made up of 13 amino acids. The ends were cut back, 8 bases at V and 0 bases at J, with 8 bases in the middle. The V gene's germline CDR1 is MNHEY and CDR2 SVGAGI. The CDR3 bases are TGTGCCAGCCGATGGAGCTCCTACAATGAGCAGTTCTTC. Residues: CASRWSSYNEQFF.

This chain connects TRBV27 to TRBJ1-6; weak D call: TRBD1 (5 bases). Germline loops: CDR1 MNHEY, CDR2 SMNVEV (reference sequence). This CDR3 contains 15 residues. V lost 3 bases and J 11 bases, leaving 17 bases between the germline ends. The CDR3: CASSFSQAIRAPLHF. The CDR3 region has the DNA TGTGCCAGCAGTTTTTCGCAAGCTATCAGGGCACCCCTCCACTTT.

J is TRBJ2-7 and V is TRBV2; tentative D call: TRBD1 (6 bases). CDR1 is SNHLY, CDR2 FYNNEI, per germline. V gave up 4 bases and J gave up 4 bases, with 14 bases separating them. The CDR3 contains 14 residues. The chain's CDR3 is CASSAQGANYEQYF. CDR3 DNA sequence: TGTGCCAGCAGTGCACAGGGTGCAAATTACGAGCAGTACTTC. The entire variable domain, with the rest obtained from reference TRBV2 and TRBJ2-7, is as follows: EPEVTQTPSHQVTQMGQEVILRCVPISNHLYFYWYRQILGQKVEFLVSFYNNEISEKSEIFDDQFSVERPDGSNFTLKIRSTKLEDSAMYFCASSAQGANYEQYFGPGTRLTVT.

V gene TRBV15 combines with J gene TRBJ1-6; D is perhaps TRBD1 (6 bases). CDR1 and CDR2 from the germline V gene are LNHNV and YYDKDF (reference sequence). This CDR3 has 15 residues. The germline V and J ends were trimmed by 5 bases and 9 bases, with 17 bases remaining between them. Written as DNA, the CDR3 is TGTGCCACCAGCGAAGGGGGGGGCGCAGGTTCACCCCTCCACTTT. It encodes CATSEGGGAGSPLHF.

This clone was observed a single time. The chain recombines TRBV30 with TRBJ1-5, with D hard to call. Germline CDR1 is GTSNPN and CDR2 is SVGIG (reference sequence). V was trimmed by 1 base and J by 9 bases, leaving 16 bases between them. The CDR3 runs 14 residues. The CDR3, as DNA: TGTGCCTGGAGTGCCCCCCTGGCACTACGGCCCCAGCATTTT. Its translation is CAWSAPLALRPQHF.

In this sample, this clone turned up once. The V and J genes are TRBV2 and TRBJ1-5; D is perhaps TRBD1 (5 bases). CDR1 and CDR2 from the germline V gene are SNHLY and FYNNEI. The length of the CDR3 is 13 residues. The V end was cut by 6 bases, the J end by 1 base, with 7 bases between. For the CDR3, the DNA is TGTGCCAGCAGCGGGGGGAGCAATCAGCCCCAGCATTTT. Amino acids: CASSGGSNQPQHF. Supplemented by reference TRBV2 and TRBJ1-5, the full variable domain reads EPEVTQTPSHQVTQMGQEVILRCVPISNHLYFYWYRQILGQKVEFLVSFYNNEISEKSEIFDDQFSVERPDGSNFTLKIRSTKLEDSAMYFCASSGGSNQPQHFGDGTRLSIL.